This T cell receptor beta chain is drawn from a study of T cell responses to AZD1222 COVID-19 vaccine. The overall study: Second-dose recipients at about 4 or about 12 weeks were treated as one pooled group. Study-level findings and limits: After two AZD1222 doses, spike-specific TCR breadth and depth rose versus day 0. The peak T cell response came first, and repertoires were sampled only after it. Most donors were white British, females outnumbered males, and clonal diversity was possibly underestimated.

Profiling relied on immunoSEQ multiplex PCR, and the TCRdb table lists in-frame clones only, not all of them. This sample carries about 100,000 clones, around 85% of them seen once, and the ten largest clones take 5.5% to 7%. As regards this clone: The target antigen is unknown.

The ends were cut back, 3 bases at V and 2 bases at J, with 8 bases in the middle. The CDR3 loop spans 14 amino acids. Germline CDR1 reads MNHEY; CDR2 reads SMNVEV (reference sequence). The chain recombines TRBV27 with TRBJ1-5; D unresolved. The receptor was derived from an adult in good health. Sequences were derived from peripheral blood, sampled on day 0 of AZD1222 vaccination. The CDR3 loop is CASSLGSGNQPQHF. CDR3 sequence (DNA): TGTGCCAGCAGTTTGGGGAGTGGCAATCAGCCCCAGCATTTT.